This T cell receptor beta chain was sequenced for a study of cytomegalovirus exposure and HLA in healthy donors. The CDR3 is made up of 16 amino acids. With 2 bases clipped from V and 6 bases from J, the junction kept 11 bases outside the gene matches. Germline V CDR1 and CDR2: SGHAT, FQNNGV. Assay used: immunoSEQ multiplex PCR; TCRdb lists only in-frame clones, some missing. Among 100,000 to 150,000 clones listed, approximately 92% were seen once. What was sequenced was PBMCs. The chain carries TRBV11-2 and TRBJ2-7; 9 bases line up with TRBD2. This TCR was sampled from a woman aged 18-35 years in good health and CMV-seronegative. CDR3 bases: TGTGCCAGCAGCTTACACTTCAGCGGGAGGTCGGTCGAGCAGTACTTC. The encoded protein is CASSLHFSGRSVEQYF.